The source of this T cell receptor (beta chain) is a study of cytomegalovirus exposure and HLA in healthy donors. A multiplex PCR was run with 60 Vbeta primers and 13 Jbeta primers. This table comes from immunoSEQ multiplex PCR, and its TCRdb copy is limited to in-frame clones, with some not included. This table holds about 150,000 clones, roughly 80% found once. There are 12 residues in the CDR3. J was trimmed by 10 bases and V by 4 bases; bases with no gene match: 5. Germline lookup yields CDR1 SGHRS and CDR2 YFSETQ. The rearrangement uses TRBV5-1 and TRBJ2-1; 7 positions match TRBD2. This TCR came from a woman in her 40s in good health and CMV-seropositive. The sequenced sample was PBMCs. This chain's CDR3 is CASSITSDEQFF. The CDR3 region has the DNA TGCGCCAGCAGCATAACTAGCGACGAGCAGTTCTTC.